A selection of T cell receptor beta chains follows, all from one sample in a study of regulatory T cells in long-lasting Graves disease. In TCRdb, the multiplex PCR reads were re-called with MiXCR into one record per CDR3 protein. The table records 450,000 or so distinct CDR3 sequences, about 20% of them present only once. This specimen consisted of peripheral blood mononuclear cells (PBMCs), obtained when the disease was refractory, from a patient treated with antithyroid drugs. The source is a female donor with Graves disease. Each CDR3 is given with its conserved first and last residue. Each record gives: clone size, D gene, J gene, V gene, CDR3 DNA, CDR3 protein. A D gene is named only where the DNA matches it firmly. Size values are once, few and many counts, or a class for expanded clones, and some rows have none.

abundance: once
d_gene: -
j_gene: TRBJ1-4
v_gene: TRBV16
CDR3nt: TGTGCCAGCAGCCAATATGGGGAACCTAATGAAAAACTGTTTTTT
CDR3aa: CASSQYGEPNEKLFF

abundance: -
d_gene: TRBD2
j_gene: TRBJ2-7
v_gene: TRBV11-3
CDR3nt: TGTGCCAGCAGCATAGAGGAAGGGACTAGCGGGAGCGCCGAGCAGTACTTC
CDR3aa: CASSIEEGTSGSAEQYF

abundance: many
d_gene: -
j_gene: TRBJ1-6
v_gene: TRBV3-1
CDR3nt: TGTGCCAGCAGCTCCGGTCCCCATTCACCCCTCCACTTT
CDR3aa: CASSSGPHSPLHF

abundance: -
d_gene: TRBD1
j_gene: TRBJ2-1
v_gene: TRBV28
CDR3nt: TGTGCCAGCAGTTCGAACAGGGGATACCGTTACAATGAGCAGTTCTTC
CDR3aa: CASSSNRGYRYNEQFF

abundance: -
d_gene: TRBD2
j_gene: TRBJ2-7
v_gene: TRBV5-1
CDR3nt: TGCGCCAGCAGCTTGGGGCCTCCGGGGGGGTCGTACGAGCAGTACTTC
CDR3aa: CASSLGPPGGSYEQYF

abundance: -
d_gene: TRBD1
j_gene: TRBJ2-5
v_gene: TRBV10-3
CDR3nt: TGTGCCATCAGTGGGGGGGACAGGGAGACCCAGTACTTC
CDR3aa: CAISGGDRETQYF

abundance: many
d_gene: TRBD1
j_gene: TRBJ1-1
v_gene: TRBV28
CDR3nt: TGTGCCAGCAGACCCGGGACAGGGCTGAACACTGAAGCTTTCTTT
CDR3aa: CASRPGTGLNTEAFF

abundance: -
d_gene: -
j_gene: TRBJ1-2
v_gene: TRBV25-1
CDR3nt: TGTGCCAGCAGTGGACCCGCGGGGGGCTACACCTTC
CDR3aa: CASSGPAGGYTF

abundance: -
d_gene: -
j_gene: TRBJ2-7
v_gene: TRBV15
CDR3nt: TGTGCCACCAGCACCTGGGGCGTGGACGAGCAGTACTTC
CDR3aa: CATSTWGVDEQYF

abundance: few
d_gene: -
j_gene: TRBJ1-5
v_gene: TRBV2
CDR3nt: TGTGCCAGCACCCCAAACCCAGGGGCAAATAATCAGCCCCAGCATTTT
CDR3aa: CASTPNPGANNQPQHF

abundance: -
d_gene: TRBD1
j_gene: TRBJ2-7
v_gene: TRBV5-1
CDR3nt: TGCGCCAGCAGCCGTTTCGCGGACAGGGGGTACGAGCAGTACTTC
CDR3aa: CASSRFADRGYEQYF

abundance: once
d_gene: TRBD2
j_gene: TRBJ2-1
v_gene: TRBV11-2
CDR3nt: TGTGCCAGCAGCTCACTAGCGGTCTACGGGGGATACAATGAGCAGTTCTTC
CDR3aa: CASSSLAVYGGYNEQFF

abundance: few
d_gene: -
j_gene: TRBJ1-4
v_gene: TRBV28
CDR3nt: TGTGCCAGCAGTTTGGGGTCGGGCCATAATGAAAAACTGTTTTTT
CDR3aa: CASSLGSGHNEKLFF

abundance: -
d_gene: TRBD1
j_gene: TRBJ1-4
v_gene: TRBV10-3
CDR3nt: TGTGCCACCGCGACAGGGGACGGGGAAAAACTGTTTTTT
CDR3aa: CATATGDGEKLFF

abundance: -
d_gene: TRBD2
j_gene: TRBJ2-5
v_gene: TRBV28
CDR3nt: TGTGCCAGCAGTCCAGACCCGGGACTAGCGGGATCGAATGAGCAGTACTTC
CDR3aa: CASSPDPGLAGSNEQYF

abundance: -
d_gene: TRBD1
j_gene: TRBJ2-2
v_gene: TRBV6-1
CDR3nt: TGTGCCAGCAGCCGCCGGACAGGGTTAGACACCGGGGAGCTGTTTTTT
CDR3aa: CASSRRTGLDTGELFF

abundance: many
d_gene: TRBD1
j_gene: TRBJ1-1
v_gene: TRBV11-2
CDR3nt: TGTGCCAGCAGCCCGACAGGGATGGAGTCTGAAGCTTTCTTT
CDR3aa: CASSPTGMESEAFF

abundance: many
d_gene: -
j_gene: TRBJ1-5
v_gene: TRBV28
CDR3nt: TGTGCCAGCAGTCTCCCGGGGGACGGGGTCAATCAGCCCCAGCATTTT
CDR3aa: CASSLPGDGVNQPQHF

abundance: few
d_gene: -
j_gene: TRBJ1-4
v_gene: TRBV9
CDR3nt: TGTGCCAGCAGCGTAGATCAGTACGCCAATGAAAAACTGTTTTTT
CDR3aa: CASSVDQYANEKLFF

abundance: few
d_gene: TRBD1
j_gene: TRBJ2-7
v_gene: TRBV6-2/TRBV6-3
CDR3nt: TGTGCCAGCAGCGACCTACCGGGACAGGGAACACCCTACGAGCAGTACTTC
CDR3aa: CASSDLPGQGTPYEQYF

abundance: -
d_gene: -
j_gene: TRBJ2-6
v_gene: TRBV5-5
CDR3nt: TGTGCCAGCAGCTCTTACAGGATTGGGGCCAACGTCCTGACTTTC
CDR3aa: CASSSYRIGANVLTF

abundance: few
d_gene: -
j_gene: TRBJ2-1
v_gene: TRBV5-6
CDR3nt: TGTGCCAGCAGCTCTTTAAAGGGCTCCTACAATGAGCAGTTCTTC
CDR3aa: CASSSLKGSYNEQFF